The source of this T cell receptor beta chain is a study of cytomegalovirus exposure and HLA in healthy donors. Background on the study: When about 400 donors were genotyped, just over 80% of them were found to fall in the Caucasian-associated ancestry cluster. Whole-study findings and limits: Analyzed later, most CMV-associated TCR beta chains appeared HLA-restricted. Sequencing artifact likely explains a cluster of highly shared sequence variants.

The PCR had 60 Vbeta and 13 Jbeta primers. The repertoire was sequenced with immunoSEQ multiplex PCR; TCRdb's copy has only in-frame clones and lacks some. The profile covers 120,000 or so clones, with over 65% appearing a single time and roughly 8.6% taken by the ten largest. CDR1 is SGHAT and CDR2 is FQNNGV in the germline V gene. V was clipped by 2 bases and J by 6 bases, with 13 bases between them. This CDR3 has 14 amino acids. On this clone: Its target is unknown.

This chain joins TRBV11-2 and TRBJ1-1, with D perhaps TRBD1 (6 bases). Sequenced material: PBMCs. The TCR sequence derives from a woman in her 40s in good health and CMV-seropositive. This CDR3 is CASSLQGIFSEAFF. CDR3 in DNA: TGTGCCAGCAGCTTACAGGGGATCTTCTCTGAAGCTTTCTTT.